One sample yielded the 24 T cell receptor beta chains listed below, sequenced in a study of patients and donors after allogeneic stem cell transplantation. TCRdb used MiXCR to reprocess the RT-PCR reads, holding one entry per CDR3 protein. This table holds about 110,000 distinct CDR3 sequences, 35% to 45% found once. Sequenced material: blood, either unsorted or a sorted T cell fraction (not recorded which). These receptors originate from a human donor who was either an allogeneic HSCT recipient or a stem cell or donor lymphocyte infusion donor (not recorded which). It is not recorded whose cells these are; they may come from a transplant donor.

The chain joins TRBV28 to TRBJ1-5, with a weak D call TRBD1 (5 bases). The V gene lost 4 bases and the J gene lost 1 base, with 17 bases spanning the gap. The germline V gene has CDR1 MDHEN and CDR2 SYDVKM. The length of the CDR3 is 17 residues. Here the CDR3 DNA reads TGTGCCAGCAGTTCCCACGGGTCCGGGGCGAGCAATCAGCCCCAGCATTTT. Translation: CASSSHGSGASNQPQHF. Using reference TRBV28 and TRBJ1-5 for the parts outside the CDR3, the full variable domain is DVKVTQSSRYLVKRTGEKVFLECVQDMDHENMFWYRQDPGLGLRLIYFSYDVKMKEKGDIPEGYSVSREKKERFSLILESASTNQTSMYLCASSSHGSGASNQPQHFGDGTRLSIL.

This clonotype was picked up a small number of times. This chain uses TRBV2 with TRBJ2-7; tentative D call: TRBD2 (6 bases). This CDR3 contains 16 residues. Between the trimmed V and J ends, which lost 3 bases and 6 bases, there was a span of 21 bases. The germline CDR1 and CDR2 sequences are SNHLY and FYNNEI. The DNA for the CDR3 is TGTGCCAGCAGTGATGGGGAAGTGGAGGGATGGAGCGAGCAGTACTTC. This codes for CASSDGEVEGWSEQYF.

The chain employs TRBV20-1 and TRBJ2-3, with 13 bases fitting TRBD2. Germline V gene data show CDR1 as DFQATT and CDR2 as SNEGSKA (reference sequence). The CDR3 has 14 amino acids. The trim removed 5 bases at V and 5 bases at J, leaving 4 bases unmatched. The CDR3 sequence is CSAPTSGRKDTQYF. CDR3 coding DNA: TGCAGTGCTCCGACTAGCGGGAGGAAAGATACGCAGTATTTT.

This clonotype was counted only a few times. The chain has TRBV12-3 or TRBV12-4 and TRBJ1-5; no firm D call. The V gene lost 1 base and the J gene lost 6 bases, with 7 bases spanning the gap. The CDR3 totals 13 residues. The CDR3 region is CASSLGVSQPQHF. The CDR3 region has the DNA TGTGCCAGCAGTTTAGGGGTGAGTCAGCCCCAGCATTTT.

CDR3 amino acids: CATSRASNEQFF. In DNA, the CDR3 is TGTGCCACCAGCAGAGCGAGCAATGAGCAGTTCTTC. This chain uses TRBV15 with TRBJ2-1, with D unresolved. CDR3 length: 12 residues. Per the germline V gene, CDR1 is LNHNV and CDR2 is YYDKDF (reference sequence). V gave up 1 base and J gave up 6 bases, with 4 bases separating them.

The chain uses TRBV19 and TRBJ2-2; D may match TRBD1 or TRBD2 (5 bases each). The CDR3 contains 15 residues. V was clipped by 5 bases and J by 0 bases, with 10 bases between them. CDR1 and CDR2 (germline): LNHDA, SQIVND (reference sequence). The CDR3 DNA reads as TGTGCCAGTAGTCAGGGACGGGCGAACACCGGGGAGCTGTTTTTT. It codes for CASSQGRANTGELFF.

This clonotype came up a few times. The chain couples TRBV12-3 or TRBV12-4 to TRBJ1-5; D not certain. V dropped 1 base and J dropped 6 bases, with 7 bases sitting between them. The CDR3 totals 13 residues. CDR3 region: CASSLGQAQPQHF. DNA for the CDR3: TGTGCCAGCAGTTTAGGGCAGGCTCAGCCCCAGCATTTT.

The chain combines TRBV6-5 with TRBJ2-1; 11 positions match TRBD1. Losses at the gene ends were 6 bases for V and 7 bases for J; bases not matched to a gene: 2. The CDR3 runs 13 residues. Germline V gene sequence: CDR1 MNHEY, CDR2 SVGAGI. The chain's CDR3 is CASRGTGGNEQFF. The CDR3 region has the DNA TGTGCCAGCAGGGGGACAGGGGGAAATGAGCAGTTCTTC.

V is TRBV5-1 and J is TRBJ1-2, with 8 bases aligning to TRBD1. Germline CDR1 reads SGHRS; CDR2 reads YFSETQ. This CDR3 is 13 amino acids long. J gave up 6 bases and V 0 bases, and 1 base lay outside the gene matches. DNA for the CDR3: TGCGCCAGCAGCTTGGGACAGGGGAATGGCTACACCTTC. Its translation is CASSLGQGNGYTF.

A few counts support this clonotype. In DNA form, the CDR3 reads TGTGCCAGCAGCCCACGACAGGGGCCGAATTCACCCCTCCACTTT. This gives the protein CASSPRQGPNSPLHF. J is TRBJ1-6 and V is TRBV7-9, with 8 bases that match TRBD1. Per the germline V gene, CDR1 is SEHNR and CDR2 is FQNEAQ (reference sequence). This CDR3 is 15 amino acids long. Trimming cost V 5 bases and J 7 bases; bases outside gene matches: 7.

The gene calls are TRBV12-3 or TRBV12-4 and TRBJ1-1; no clear D. V dropped 7 bases and J dropped 2 bases, with 5 bases sitting between them. The CDR3 is made up of 11 amino acids. The CDR3, as DNA: TGTGCCAGCAAGTCAAACACTGAAGCTTTCTTT. Encoded protein: CASKSNTEAFF.

There are a few counts of this clonotype. The chain couples TRBV29-1 to TRBJ1-5, with D uncertain. Germline V gives CDR1 SQVTM, CDR2 ANQGSEA. The CDR3 is 16 residues long. The germline V and J ends were trimmed by 4 bases and 0 bases, with 16 bases remaining between them. The CDR3 sequence is CSVGDGRQDSNQPQHF. The CDR3 bases are TGCAGCGTTGGGGATGGGCGGCAGGATAGCAATCAGCCCCAGCATTTT.

V and J are TRBV11-2 and TRBJ1-1; 7 positions match TRBD1. Germline V gives CDR1 SGHAT, CDR2 FQNNGV. The CDR3 totals 13 residues. After removal of 4 bases from V and 3 bases from J, the junction contained 2 bases not matched to a gene. As DNA, the CDR3 is TGTGCCAGCAGCTACGGGACAGACACTGAAGCTTTCTTT. Translation gives CASSYGTDTEAFF.

V usage is TRBV10-3 and J usage is TRBJ2-3, with D perhaps matching TRBD1 (5 bases). Per germline, CDR1 ENHRY and CDR2 SYGVKD. There are 15 residues in the CDR3. Trimming left V 0 bases short and J 4 bases short, with 11 bases between. CDR3 loop: CAISESTGHPDTQYF. The CDR3 DNA sequence: TGTGCCATCAGTGAGTCTACAGGTCACCCAGATACGCAGTATTTT.

The J gene is TRBJ2-5, the V gene TRBV4-3; D remains ambiguous. CDR3 length: 15 residues. The ends were cut back, 0 bases at V and 2 bases at J, with 10 bases in the middle. Germline values: CDR1 LGHNA, CDR2 YSLEER. DNA for the CDR3: TGCGCCAGCAGCCAAGATACGAGGTCACAAGAGACCCAGTACTTC. Translated: CASSQDTRSQETQYF.

The chain recombines TRBV12-3 or TRBV12-4 with TRBJ2-2; 8 bases agree with TRBD1. V lost 7 bases and J lost 6; bases outside the gene matches: 7. The CDR3 totals 14 residues. CDR3 region: CASILTGVPGELFF. For the CDR3, the DNA is TGTGCCAGCATCTTGACAGGGGTCCCCGGGGAGCTGTTTTTT.

This clonotype was counted only a few times. The chain combines TRBV24-1 with TRBJ2-1; 7 bases line up with TRBD2. V trimming: 0 bases; J trimming: 1 base; junction bases outside the gene matches: 5. Germline V CDR1 and CDR2: KGHDR, SFDVKD. This CDR3 is built from 17 residues. In DNA, the CDR3 is TGTGCCACCAGTGATTTGGTTGGCGGGAGTTCCTACAATGAGCAGTTCTTC. Translating gives CATSDLVGGSSYNEQFF.

This clonotype has a handful of counts. This chain links TRBV4-3 with TRBJ2-1, with D hard to call. This CDR3 is 13 amino acids long. V was cut by 1 base and J by 7 bases, with 8 bases left in between. CDR1 LGHNA and CDR2 YSLEER come from the germline V gene. The CDR3 sequence is CASSQGPRNEQFF. For the CDR3, the DNA is TGCGCCAGCAGCCAAGGGCCACGGAATGAGCAGTTCTTC.

The chain links TRBV14 to TRBJ2-7; 8 positions agree with TRBD2. Trimming took 1 base from V and 2 from J; bases not matched to a gene: 7. Germline CDR1 is SGHDN and CDR2 is FVKESK. This CDR3 has 16 residues. CDR3 DNA sequence: TGTGCCAGCAGCCAAGGTCGGTCCGGGAGGGCCTACGAGCAGTACTTC. It yields the protein CASSQGRSGRAYEQYF.

The rearrangement links TRBV5-1 to TRBJ1-2; 9 bases are a match to TRBD1. The CDR3 extends over 17 amino acids. Germline V lookup: CDR1 SGHRS, CDR2 YFSETQ. Trimming at V came to 1 base and at J to 3 bases, leaving 10 bases not matched to a gene. This CDR3 reads CASSLPPGQGSDYGYTF. The CDR3 nucleotides read TGCGCCAGCAGCTTGCCGCCGGGACAGGGATCAGACTATGGCTACACCTTC.

This clonotype is a singleton in its sample. This chain links TRBV12-3 or TRBV12-4 with TRBJ2-1; unclear D gene. Trimming shortened V by 3 bases and J by 5 bases, and 14 bases separated the two germline ends. CDR3 length: 15 residues. CDR3 amino acids: CASSFQARQNNEQFF. The CDR3 DNA follows: TGTGCCAGCAGTTTTCAGGCGCGCCAGAACAATGAGCAGTTCTTC.

This clonotype turned up a few times. The genes are TRBV6-6 and TRBJ1-5, with D unresolved. This CDR3 region has 15 residues. Trimming stripped 0 bases from V and 1 base from J, with 7 bases between. Per the germline V gene, CDR1 is MNHNY and CDR2 is SVGAGI (reference sequence). The CDR3 DNA reads as TGTGCCAGCAGTTACTCCAGCAGGAGCAATCAGCCCCAGCATTTT. As protein: CASSYSSRSNQPQHF.

The chain has TRBV4-1 and TRBJ1-5; no clear D. Trimming took off 1 base at V and 3 bases at J, with 10 bases between the two ends. This CDR3 is 15 amino acids long. The germline V gene encodes CDR1 MGHRA and CDR2 YSYEKL. The CDR3 reads CASSQAGNYNQPQHF. CDR3 in DNA: TGCGCCAGCAGCCAAGCGGGCAACTACAATCAGCCCCAGCATTTT.

The V call is TRBV27, the J call TRBJ2-3, with D uncertain. Germline CDR1 is MNHEY and CDR2 is SMNVEV (reference sequence). This CDR3 is 15 amino acids long. V lost 5 bases and J lost 1, with 13 bases in between. This CDR3 is CASSRTRPRTDTQYF. As DNA, the CDR3 is TGTGCCAGCAGTAGAACCCGACCGCGCACAGATACGCAGTATTTT.